The following is a TCR beta chain sequence with its context. Antigen specificity is unknown. This specimen belongs to a study of shared clonotypes between healthy human individuals. At the level of the study: CD4 naive and CD4 memory each took three plates per donor, while CD8 naive took two and CD8 memory one.

Some 30,000 T cell genomes, or roughly 200 ng DNA, went into the sorted-subset replicate PCRs. Assay used: immunoSEQ multiplex PCR; TCRdb lists only in-frame clones, some missing. The sample yields approximately 2,000,000 clones, 90% to 95% seen once. CD8 cells regarded as naive lacked CD45RO, were positively chosen for CCR7, and omitted terminally differentiated effector memory CD45RA+ cells. Whole-study results and caveats: Clonotypes that were shared across a few donors made up approximately 5% of naive CD4 clonotypes. The study sampled only blood, and tissue repertoires likely differ.

Trimming removed 6 bases from V and 0 bases from J; junction bases left unmatched: 11. Germline CDR1 is MDHEN and CDR2 is SYDVKM. The CDR3 has 17 amino acids. The source of this sequence is a man aged 18 to 29 in good health. Some clones in this sample may be carry-over from other donors' samples. J is TRBJ2-5 and V is TRBV28; TRBD1 aligns across 9 bases. Specimen: naive CD8+ T cells from PBMCs. The CDR3 protein is CASRDLDRGKYQETQYF. In DNA form, the CDR3 reads TGTGCCAGCAGGGACTTGGACAGGGGAAAGTACCAAGAGACCCAGTACTTC. The variable domain in full, with the rest retrieved from reference TRBV28 and TRBJ2-5, is DVKVTQSSRYLVKRTGEKVFLECVQDMDHENMFWYRQDPGLGLRLIYFSYDVKMKEKGDIPEGYSVSREKKERFSLILESASTNQTSMYLCASRDLDRGKYQETQYFGPGTRLLVL.